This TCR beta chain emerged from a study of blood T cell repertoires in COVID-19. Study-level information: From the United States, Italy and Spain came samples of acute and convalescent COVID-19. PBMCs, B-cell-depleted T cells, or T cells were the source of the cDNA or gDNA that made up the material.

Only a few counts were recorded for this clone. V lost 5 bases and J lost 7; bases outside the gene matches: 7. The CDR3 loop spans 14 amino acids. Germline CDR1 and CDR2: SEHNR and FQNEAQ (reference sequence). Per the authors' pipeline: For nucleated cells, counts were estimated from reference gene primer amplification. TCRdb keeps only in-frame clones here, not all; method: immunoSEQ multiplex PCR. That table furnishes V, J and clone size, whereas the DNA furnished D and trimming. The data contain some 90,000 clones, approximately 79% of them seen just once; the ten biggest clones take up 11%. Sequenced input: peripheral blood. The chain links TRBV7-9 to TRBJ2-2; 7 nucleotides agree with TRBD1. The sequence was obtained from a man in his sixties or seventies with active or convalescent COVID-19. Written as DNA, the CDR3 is TGTGCCAGCAGCCATCACAGGGGATACGGGGAGCTGTTTTTT. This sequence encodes CASSHHRGYGELFF.